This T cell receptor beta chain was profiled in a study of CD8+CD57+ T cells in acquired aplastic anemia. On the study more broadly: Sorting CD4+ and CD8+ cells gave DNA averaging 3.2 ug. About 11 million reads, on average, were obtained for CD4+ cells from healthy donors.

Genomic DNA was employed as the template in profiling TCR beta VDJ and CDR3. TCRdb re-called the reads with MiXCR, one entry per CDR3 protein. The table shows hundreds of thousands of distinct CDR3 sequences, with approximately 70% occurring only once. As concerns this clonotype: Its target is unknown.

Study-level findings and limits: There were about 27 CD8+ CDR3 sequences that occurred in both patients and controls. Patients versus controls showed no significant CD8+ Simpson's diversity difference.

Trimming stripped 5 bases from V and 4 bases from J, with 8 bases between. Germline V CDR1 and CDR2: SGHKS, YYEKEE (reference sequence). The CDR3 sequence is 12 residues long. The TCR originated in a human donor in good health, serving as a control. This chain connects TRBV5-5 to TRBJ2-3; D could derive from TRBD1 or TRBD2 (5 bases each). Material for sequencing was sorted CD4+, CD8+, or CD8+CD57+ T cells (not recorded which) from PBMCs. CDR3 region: CASSGTSDTQYF. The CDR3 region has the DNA TGTGCCAGCAGTGGGACCTCAGATACGCAGTATTTT.